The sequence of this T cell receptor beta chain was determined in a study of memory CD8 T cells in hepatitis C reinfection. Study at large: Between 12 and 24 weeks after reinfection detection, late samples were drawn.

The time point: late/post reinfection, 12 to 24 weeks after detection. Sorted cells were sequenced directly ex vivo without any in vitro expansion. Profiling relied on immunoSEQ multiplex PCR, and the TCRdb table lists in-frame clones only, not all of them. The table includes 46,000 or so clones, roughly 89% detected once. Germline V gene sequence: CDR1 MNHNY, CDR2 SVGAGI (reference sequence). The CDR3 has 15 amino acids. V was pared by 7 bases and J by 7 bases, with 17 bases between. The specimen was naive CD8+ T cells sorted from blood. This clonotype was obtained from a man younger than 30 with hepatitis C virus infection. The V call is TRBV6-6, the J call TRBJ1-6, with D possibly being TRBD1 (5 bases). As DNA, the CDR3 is TGTGCCAGCAACCCACGGGGGGTGGGGAATTCACCCCTCCACTTT. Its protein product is CASNPRGVGNSPLHF.